The TCR beta chain described here comes from a study of blood T cell repertoires in COVID-19. Study as a whole: Samples representing acute and convalescent COVID-19 were sourced from the United States, Italy and Spain. T cells, B-cell-depleted T cells, or PBMCs supplied cDNA or gDNA.

V gave up 8 bases and J gave up 6 bases; unmatched junction bases: 5. The CDR3 contains 12 residues. Germline assignment: CDR1 MNHEY and CDR2 SVGAGI. As processed by the authors: By means of reference gene primer amplification, nucleated cell counts were estimated. Profiled with immunoSEQ multiplex PCR; TCRdb holds only in-frame clones, not every one. The V and J calls and clone size were taken over from that table, and D and trimming were inferred from the DNA. The data show thousands of clones, 80% to 90% seen once. This clone has only a few counts. The sequencing input was peripheral blood. The chain carries TRBV6-5 and TRBJ2-7; 9 bases line up with TRBD1. The sequence derives from a woman between 50 and 59 years old with active or convalescent COVID-19. The CDR3 bases are TGTGCCAGCGGGACAGGGTATGGCGAGCAGTACTTC. It specifies CASGTGYGEQYF.